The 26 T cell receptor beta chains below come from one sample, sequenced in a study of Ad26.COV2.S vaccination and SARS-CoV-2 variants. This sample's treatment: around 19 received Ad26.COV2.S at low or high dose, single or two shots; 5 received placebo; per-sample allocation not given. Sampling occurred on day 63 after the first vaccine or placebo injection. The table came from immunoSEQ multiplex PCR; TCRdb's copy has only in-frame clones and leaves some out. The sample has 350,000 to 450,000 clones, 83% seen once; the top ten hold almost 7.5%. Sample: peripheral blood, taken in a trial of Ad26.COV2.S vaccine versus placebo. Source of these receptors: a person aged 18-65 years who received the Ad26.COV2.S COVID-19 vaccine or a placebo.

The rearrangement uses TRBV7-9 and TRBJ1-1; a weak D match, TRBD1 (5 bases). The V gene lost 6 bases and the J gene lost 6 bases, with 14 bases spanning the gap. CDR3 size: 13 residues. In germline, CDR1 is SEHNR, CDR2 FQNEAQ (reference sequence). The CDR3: CASSSRERAEAFF. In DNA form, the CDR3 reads TGTGCCAGCAGTTCCAGGGAGAGGGCTGAAGCTTTCTTT. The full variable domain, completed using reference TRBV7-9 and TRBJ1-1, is DTGVSQNPRHKITKRGQNVTFRCDPISEHNRLYWYRQTLGQGPEFLTYFQNEAQLEKSRLLSDRFSAERPKGSFSTLEIQRTEQGDSAMYLCASSSRERAEAFFGQGTRLTVV.

The CDR3 DNA reads as TGCGCCAGCAGCTTGGTAACGGGGGAAGTCGGGGAGCTGTTTTTT. Translation: CASSLVTGEVGELFF. The chain couples TRBV5-1 to TRBJ2-2, with D maybe TRBD2 (6 bases). This CDR3 is built from 15 residues. CDR1 and CDR2 from the germline V gene are SGHRS and YFSETQ. V was trimmed by 0 bases and J by 7 bases, leaving 13 bases between them.

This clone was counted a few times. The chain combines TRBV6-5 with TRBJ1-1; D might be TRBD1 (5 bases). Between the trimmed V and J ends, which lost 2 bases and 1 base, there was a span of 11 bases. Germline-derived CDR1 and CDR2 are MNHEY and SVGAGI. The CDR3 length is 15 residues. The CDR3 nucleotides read TGTGCCAGCAGTTACAAAGGACATAAGAACACTGAAGCTTTCTTT. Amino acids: CASSYKGHKNTEAFF.

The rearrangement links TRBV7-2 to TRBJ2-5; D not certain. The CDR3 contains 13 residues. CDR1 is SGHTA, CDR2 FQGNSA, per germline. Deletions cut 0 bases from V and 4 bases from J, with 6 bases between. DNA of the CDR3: TGTGCCAGCAGCTTAGCGGCGAGAGAGACCCAGTACTTC. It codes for CASSLAARETQYF.

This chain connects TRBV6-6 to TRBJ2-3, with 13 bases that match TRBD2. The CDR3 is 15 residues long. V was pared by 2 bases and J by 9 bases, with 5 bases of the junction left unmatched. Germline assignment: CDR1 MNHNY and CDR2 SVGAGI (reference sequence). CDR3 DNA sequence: TGTGCCAGCAGTTACAACGGACTAGCGGGGGAGACGCAGTATTTT. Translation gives CASSYNGLAGETQYF.

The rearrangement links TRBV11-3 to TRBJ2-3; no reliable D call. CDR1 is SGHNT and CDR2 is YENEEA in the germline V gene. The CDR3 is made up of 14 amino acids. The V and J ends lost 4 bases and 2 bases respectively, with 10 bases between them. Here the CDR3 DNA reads TGTGCCAGCAGCTCGGGTGGTCCCACAGATACGCAGTATTTT. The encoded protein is CASSSGGPTDTQYF.

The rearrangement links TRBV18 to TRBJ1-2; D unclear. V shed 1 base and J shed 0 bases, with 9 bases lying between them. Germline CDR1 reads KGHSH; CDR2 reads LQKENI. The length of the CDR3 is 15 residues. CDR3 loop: CASSPLPDANYGYTF. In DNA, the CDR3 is TGTGCCAGCTCACCACTTCCTGATGCTAACTATGGCTACACCTTC.

The chain's CDR3 is CASSQDRGLPAVTEAFF. CDR3 bases: TGCGCCAGCAGCCAAGATCGGGGGCTCCCTGCGGTCACTGAAGCTTTCTTT. V is TRBV4-3 and J is TRBJ1-1; the D gene is possibly TRBD1 (6 bases). This CDR3 region has 17 residues. The V end was cut by 0 bases, the J end by 4 bases, with 18 bases between. CDR1 is LGHNA, CDR2 YSLEER, per germline.

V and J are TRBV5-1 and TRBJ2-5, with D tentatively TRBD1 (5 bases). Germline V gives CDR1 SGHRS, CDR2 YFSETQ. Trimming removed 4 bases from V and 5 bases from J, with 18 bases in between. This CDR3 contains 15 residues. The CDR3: CASSVAPTAKETQYF. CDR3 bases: TGCGCCAGCAGCGTGGCCCCGACAGCGAAGGAGACCCAGTACTTC. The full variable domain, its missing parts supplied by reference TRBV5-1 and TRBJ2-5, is KAGVTQTPRYLIKTRGQQVTLSCSPISGHRSVSWYQQTPGQGLQFLFEYFSETQRNKGNFPGRFSGRQFSNSRSEMNVSTLELGDSALYLCASSVAPTAKETQYFGPGTRLLVL.

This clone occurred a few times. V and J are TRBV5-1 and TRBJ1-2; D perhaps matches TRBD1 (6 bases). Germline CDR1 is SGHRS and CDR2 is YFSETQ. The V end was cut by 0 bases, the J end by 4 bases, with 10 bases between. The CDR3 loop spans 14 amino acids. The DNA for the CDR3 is TGCGCCAGCAGCTTGGGAGGGGGTGTCTATGGCTACACCTTC. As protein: CASSLGGGVYGYTF.

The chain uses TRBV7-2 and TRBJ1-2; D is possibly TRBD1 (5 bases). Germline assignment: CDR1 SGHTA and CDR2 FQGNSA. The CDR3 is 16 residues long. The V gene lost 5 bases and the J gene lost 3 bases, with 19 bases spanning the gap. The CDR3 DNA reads TGTGCCAGCAGCGGAGGACAAGGGAAAGAGTACTATGGCTACACCTTC. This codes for CASSGGQGKEYYGYTF.

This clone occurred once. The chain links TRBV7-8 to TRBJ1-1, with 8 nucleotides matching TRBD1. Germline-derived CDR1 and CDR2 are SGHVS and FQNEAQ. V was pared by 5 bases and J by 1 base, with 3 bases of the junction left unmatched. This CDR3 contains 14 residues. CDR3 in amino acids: CASSPGQGNTEAFF. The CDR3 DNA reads TGTGCCAGCAGCCCAGGACAGGGGAACACTGAAGCTTTCTTT.

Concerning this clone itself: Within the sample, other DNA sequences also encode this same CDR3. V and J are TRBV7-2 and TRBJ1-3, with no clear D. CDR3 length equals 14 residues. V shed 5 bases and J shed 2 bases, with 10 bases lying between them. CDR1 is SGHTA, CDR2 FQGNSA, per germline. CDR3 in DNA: TGTGCCAGCAGCCCGGTGGGGACTGGAAACACCATATATTTT. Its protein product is CASSPVGTGNTIYF.

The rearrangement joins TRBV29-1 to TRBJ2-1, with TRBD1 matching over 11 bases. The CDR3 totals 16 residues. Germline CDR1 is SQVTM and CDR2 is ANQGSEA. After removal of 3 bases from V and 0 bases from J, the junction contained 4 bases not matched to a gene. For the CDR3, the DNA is TGCAGCGTTGAGACGGGACAGGGGGGCTCCTACAATGAGCAGTTCTTC. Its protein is CSVETGQGGSYNEQFF.

CDR3 protein: CASSFTGGGDGYTF. The CDR3 DNA reads TGTGCCAGCAGTTTTACCGGGGGAGGCGATGGCTACACCTTC. V is TRBV27 and J is TRBJ1-2; a possible D gene is TRBD1 (5 bases). Trimming shortened V by 3 bases and J by 6 bases, and 14 bases separated the two germline ends. Germline V lookup: CDR1 MNHEY, CDR2 SMNVEV (reference sequence). This CDR3 is built from 14 residues.

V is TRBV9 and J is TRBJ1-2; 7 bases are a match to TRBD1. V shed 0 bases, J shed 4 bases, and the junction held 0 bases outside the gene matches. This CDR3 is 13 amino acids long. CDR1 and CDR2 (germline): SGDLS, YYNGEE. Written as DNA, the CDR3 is TGTGCCAGCAGCGTAGCAGGGGGCTATGGCTACACCTTC. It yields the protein CASSVAGGYGYTF. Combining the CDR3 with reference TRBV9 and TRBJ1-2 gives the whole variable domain DSGVTQTPKHLITATGQRVTLRCSPRSGDLSVYWYQQSLDQGLQFLIQYYNGEERAKGNILERFSAQQFPDLHSELNLSSLELGDSALYFCASSVAGGYGYTFGSGTRLTVV.

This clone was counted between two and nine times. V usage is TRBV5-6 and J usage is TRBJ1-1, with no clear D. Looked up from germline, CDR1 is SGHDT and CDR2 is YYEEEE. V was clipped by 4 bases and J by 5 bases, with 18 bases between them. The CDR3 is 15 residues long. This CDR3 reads CASSRRGGFGTEAFF. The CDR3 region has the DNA TGTGCCAGCAGCCGGAGAGGAGGGTTTGGGACTGAAGCTTTCTTT.

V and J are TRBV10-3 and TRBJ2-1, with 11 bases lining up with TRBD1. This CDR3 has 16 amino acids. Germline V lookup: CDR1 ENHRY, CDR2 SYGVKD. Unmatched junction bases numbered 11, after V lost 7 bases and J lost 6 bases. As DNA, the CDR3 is TGTGCCATCAACCAGGAGCCCGGGACAGGGGGCAATGAGCAGTTCTTC. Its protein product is CAINQEPGTGGNEQFF.

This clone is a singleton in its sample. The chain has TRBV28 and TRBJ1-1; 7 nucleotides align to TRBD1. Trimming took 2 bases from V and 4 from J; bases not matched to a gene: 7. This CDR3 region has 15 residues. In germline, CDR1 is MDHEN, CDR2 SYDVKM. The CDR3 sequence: CASSLNRGGGTEAFF. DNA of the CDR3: TGTGCCAGCAGTTTAAACAGGGGAGGTGGCACTGAAGCTTTCTTT. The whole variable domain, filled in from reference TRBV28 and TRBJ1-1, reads DVKVTQSSRYLVKRTGEKVFLECVQDMDHENMFWYRQDPGLGLRLIYFSYDVKMKEKGDIPEGYSVSREKKERFSLILESASTNQTSMYLCASSLNRGGGTEAFFGQGTRLTVV.

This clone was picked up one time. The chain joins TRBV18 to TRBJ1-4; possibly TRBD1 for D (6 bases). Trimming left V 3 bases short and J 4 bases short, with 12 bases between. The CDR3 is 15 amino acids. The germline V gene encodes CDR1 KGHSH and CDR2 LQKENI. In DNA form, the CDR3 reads TGTGCCAGCTCACCCGAACAGGGCTTTAATGAAAAACTGTTTTTT. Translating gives CASSPEQGFNEKLFF.

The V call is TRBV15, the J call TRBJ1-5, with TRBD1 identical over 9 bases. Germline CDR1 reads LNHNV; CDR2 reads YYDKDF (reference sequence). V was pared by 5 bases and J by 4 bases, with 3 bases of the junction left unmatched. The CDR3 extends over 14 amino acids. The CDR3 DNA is TGTGCCACCAGCCTGGACAGGGGAAATCAGCCCCAGCATTTT. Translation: CATSLDRGNQPQHF.

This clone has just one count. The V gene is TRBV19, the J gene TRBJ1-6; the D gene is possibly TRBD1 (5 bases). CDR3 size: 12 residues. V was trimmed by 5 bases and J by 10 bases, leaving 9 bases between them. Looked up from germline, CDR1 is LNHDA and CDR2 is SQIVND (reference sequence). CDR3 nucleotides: TGTGCCAGTAGTGCAGGGATATCACCCCTCCACTTT. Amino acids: CASSAGISPLHF. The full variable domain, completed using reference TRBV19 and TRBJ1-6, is DGGITQSPKYLFRKEGQNVTLSCEQNLNHDAMYWYRQDPGQGLRLIYYSQIVNDFQKGDIAEGYSVSREKKESFPLTVTSAQKNPTAFYLCASSAGISPLHFGNGTRLTVT.

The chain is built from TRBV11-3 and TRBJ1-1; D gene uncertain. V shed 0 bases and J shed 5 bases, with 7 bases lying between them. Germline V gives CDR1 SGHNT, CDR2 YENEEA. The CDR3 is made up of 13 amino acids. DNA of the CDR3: TGTGCCAGCAGCTTAGATCCCGAGACTGAAGCTTTCTTT. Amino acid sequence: CASSLDPETEAFF.

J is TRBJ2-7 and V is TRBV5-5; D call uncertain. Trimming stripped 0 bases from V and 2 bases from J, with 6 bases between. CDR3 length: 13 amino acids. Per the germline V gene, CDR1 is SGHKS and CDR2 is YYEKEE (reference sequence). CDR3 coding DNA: TGTGCCAGCAGCTTGGTACAGACCTACGAGCAGTACTTC. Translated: CASSLVQTYEQYF.

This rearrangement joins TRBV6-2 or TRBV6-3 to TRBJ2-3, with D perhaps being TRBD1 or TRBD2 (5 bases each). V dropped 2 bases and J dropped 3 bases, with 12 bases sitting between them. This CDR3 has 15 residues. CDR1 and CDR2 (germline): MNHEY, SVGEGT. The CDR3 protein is CASSYTGLNTDTQYF. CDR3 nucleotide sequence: TGTGCCAGCAGTTACACGGGGCTAAATACAGATACGCAGTATTTT.

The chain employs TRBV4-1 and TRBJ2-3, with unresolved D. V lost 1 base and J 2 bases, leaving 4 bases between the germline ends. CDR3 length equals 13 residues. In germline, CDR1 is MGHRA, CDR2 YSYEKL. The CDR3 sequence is CASSQAPTDTQYF. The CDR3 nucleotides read TGCGCCAGCAGCCAAGCACCCACAGATACGCAGTATTTT.